This note documents a single T cell receptor beta chain sequence. The target antigen is unknown. Deletions cut 0 bases from V and 7 bases from J, with 13 bases between. Germline V CDR1 and CDR2: MNHEY, SVGAGI. The CDR3 length is 15 residues. These data belong to a study of T cell repertoires in cytomegalovirus infection. Whole-study context: Peptides in the study included HLA-C-restricted and HLA-B-restricted CMV epitopes. In public TCR beta signatures, there were indications of both CMV infection and matching HLA type.

MiXCR, applied by TCRdb to the reads, yields one record per CDR3 protein. The sample has about 890,000 distinct CDR3 sequences; roughly 31% are singletons. The material sequenced was cultured CD8+ T cells from PBMCs, taken from culture after CMV antigen stimulation. The chain has TRBV6-5 and TRBJ2-1, with D tentatively TRBD1 (6 bases). The receptor's source is a human donor in good health (CMV status not recorded). Some clones in this sample may be carry-over from other donors' samples. CDR3 DNA sequence: TGTGCCAGCAGTTACTCTGGACAGCGAAGAAATGAGCAGTTCTTC. Protein sequence: CASSYSGQRRNEQFF.